Shown below are 27 T cell receptor beta chains from a single sample sequenced in a study of OX40 agonist ivuxolimab in advanced cancers. The assay was immunoSEQ multiplex PCR, and TCRdb's table has in-frame clones only and misses some. The data hold about 82,000 clones, with approximately 82% observed a single time. Sequencing used CD4+ or CD8+ T cells sorted from blood, obtained in a trial of the OX40 agonist ivuxolimab. These receptors all come from an adult with an advanced solid tumor such as melanoma, head and neck, liver or kidney cancer.

This chain joins TRBV7-7 and TRBJ2-1; D uncertain. Between the trimmed V and J ends, which lost 4 bases and 5 bases, there was a span of 9 bases. The CDR3 is made up of 13 amino acids. The germline V gene encodes CDR1 SSHAT and CDR2 FNYEAQ (reference sequence). As DNA, the CDR3 is TGTGCCAGCAGCTCGCCAGCCAACAATGAGCAGTTCTTC. Encoded protein: CASSSPANNEQFF.

The chain has TRBV2 and TRBJ1-6, with a possible D match to TRBD1 (5 bases). Trimming removed 3 bases from V and 0 bases from J, with 6 bases in between. CDR1 is SNHLY, CDR2 FYNNEI, per germline. This CDR3 spans 15 amino acids. CDR3 amino acids: CASSDRDSYNSPLHF. The CDR3 nucleotides are TGTGCCAGCAGTGACAGGGACTCCTATAATTCACCCCTCCACTTT.

The chain joins TRBV6-5 to TRBJ2-3; the D gene is possibly TRBD1 (6 bases). With 8 bases removed from V and 0 bases from J, the gap between germline ends came to 12 bases. The length of the CDR3 is 14 residues. Germline CDR1 reads MNHEY; CDR2 reads SVGAGI. CDR3 nucleotides: TGTGCCAGCTACGGACAGAGAAGCACAGATACGCAGTATTTT. Protein: CASYGQRSTDTQYF.

This clone has just one count. The CDR3 region is CAISEGTSNSYEQYF. The CDR3 coding sequence is TGTGCCATCAGTGAAGGGACTTCCAACTCCTACGAGCAGTACTTC. The chain combines TRBV10-3 with TRBJ2-7, with a tentative D call TRBD2 (6 bases). The CDR3 sequence is 15 residues long. Germline loops: CDR1 ENHRY, CDR2 SYGVKD. Trimming shortened V by 3 bases and J by 0 bases, and 12 bases separated the two germline ends.

The V call is TRBV30, the J call TRBJ1-3; D gene uncertain. The CDR3 consists of 11 residues. Trimming removed 5 bases from V and 4 bases from J, with 6 bases in between. CDR1 and CDR2 from the germline V gene are GTSNPN and SVGIG (reference sequence). CDR3 sequence reads: CAWGLGNTIYF. The CDR3 DNA reads TGTGCCTGGGGCCTGGGAAACACCATATATTTT.

The CDR3 nucleotides are TGTGCCAGCAGCACCGGCGGGCTAGGATCCTACGAGCAGTACTTC. The encoded protein is CASSTGGLGSYEQYF. The rearrangement uses TRBV7-2 and TRBJ2-7; the D gene is possibly TRBD2 (5 bases). CDR1 SGHTA and CDR2 FQGNSA come from the germline V gene. The length of the CDR3 is 15 residues. Between the trimmed V and J ends, which lost 5 bases and 1 base, there was a span of 15 bases.

The rearrangement joins TRBV6-1 to TRBJ2-1, with D maybe TRBD1 (5 bases). The CDR3 is 12 residues long. Germline CDR1 reads MNHNS; CDR2 reads SASEGT. Trimming pared 9 bases from V and 6 bases from J, leaving 12 bases between. CDR3 protein: CASYDRPNEQFF. CDR3 DNA: TGTGCCAGTTATGACAGACCCAATGAGCAGTTCTTC.

The chain is built from TRBV30 and TRBJ2-2; D ambiguous. Trimming removed 2 bases at V and 1 base at J, with 5 bases between. The CDR3 extends over 13 amino acids. The germline V gene encodes CDR1 GTSNPN and CDR2 SVGIG (reference sequence). The CDR3 sequence is CAWSSGNTGELFF. The CDR3 DNA follows: TGTGCCTGGAGTTCGGGGAACACCGGGGAGCTGTTTTTT.

The rearrangement links TRBV5-1 to TRBJ1-6, with 7 bases lining up with TRBD1. The CDR3 runs 15 residues. With V trimmed by 3 bases and J by 7 bases, 7 bases remained unmatched. The germline V gene has CDR1 SGHRS and CDR2 YFSETQ. The CDR3, as DNA: TGCGCCAGCAGCTCGGCGGGACAGAAAAATTCACCCCTCCACTTT. Protein product: CASSSAGQKNSPLHF.

The chain has TRBV13 and TRBJ1-4; weak D call: TRBD1 (6 bases). This CDR3 has 14 amino acids. The V end lost 5 bases, the J end lost 3 bases, and 10 bases lay between the germline ends. Germline assignment: CDR1 PRHDT and CDR2 FYEKMQ (reference sequence). The CDR3 loop is CASSLRGPNEKLFF. In nucleotides, the CDR3 is TGTGCCAGCAGCCTCCGGGGGCCTAATGAAAAACTGTTTTTT.

This clone was observed a handful of times. The V call is TRBV30, the J call TRBJ1-1; D might be TRBD1 (6 bases). V shed 4 bases and J shed 4 bases, with 22 bases lying between them. CDR1 GTSNPN and CDR2 SVGIG come from the germline V gene (reference sequence). The CDR3 has 16 residues. The CDR3 sequence: CAWNPAWGAVSTEAFF. CDR3 sequence (DNA): TGTGCCTGGAACCCTGCGTGGGGGGCGGTAAGCACTGAAGCTTTCTTT.

This clone was found a few times. V is TRBV30 and J is TRBJ2-4, with unresolved D. The CDR3 length is 12 residues. Trimming left V 1 base short and J 1 base short, with 2 bases between. CDR1 is GTSNPN, CDR2 SVGIG, per germline (reference sequence). The CDR3 region has the DNA TGTGCCTGGAGTGAGGCCAAAAACATTCAGTACTTC. This translates into CAWSEAKNIQYF.

This clone is a singleton in its sample. The chain combines TRBV7-8 with TRBJ2-1; 9 nucleotides line up with TRBD2. In germline, CDR1 is SGHVS, CDR2 FQNEAQ. The CDR3 totals 17 residues. Trimming at V came to 5 bases and at J to 4 bases, leaving 12 bases not matched to a gene. CDR3 in amino acids: CASSIGGAGGNYNEQFF. DNA of the CDR3: TGTGCCAGCAGCATAGGGGGAGCGGGGGGCAATTACAATGAGCAGTTCTTC. Based on the CDR3 plus reference TRBV7-8 and TRBJ2-1, the full variable domain is GAGVSQSPRYKVAKRGQDVALRCDPISGHVSLFWYQQALGQGPEFLTYFQNEAQLDKSGLPSDRFFAERPEGSVSTLKIQRTQQEDSAVYLCASSIGGAGGNYNEQFFGPGTRLTVL.

As DNA, the CDR3 is TGTGCCAGTAGTGACCCACAGGGTAAAGAGACCCAGTACTTC. Residues: CASSDPQGKETQYF. V and J are TRBV19 and TRBJ2-5; D might be TRBD1 (6 bases). The CDR3 runs to 14 residues. Germline V gene lookup returns CDR1 LNHDA and CDR2 SQIVND (reference sequence). The ends were cut back, 5 bases at V and 3 bases at J, with 13 bases in the middle.

The rearrangement joins TRBV7-9 to TRBJ1-4; the match to TRBD1 covers 10 bases. V lost 2 bases to trimming and J lost 6 bases; unmatched junction nucleotides: 3. CDR1 is SEHNR, CDR2 FQNEAQ, per germline (reference sequence). This CDR3 has 15 amino acids. CDR3 in DNA: TGTGCCAGCAGCTTAAGGACAGGGGGTTATGAAAAACTGTTTTTT. Amino acid sequence: CASSLRTGGYEKLFF.

The chain has TRBV5-1 and TRBJ2-1; D remains ambiguous. The CDR3 loop spans 16 amino acids. The germline CDR1 and CDR2 sequences are SGHRS and YFSETQ. Trimming took off 6 bases at V and 7 bases at J, with 23 bases between the two ends. For the CDR3, the DNA is TGCGCCAGCACCCGCTTTCTTTCCACAAATTCAAATGAGCAGTTCTTC. Translated, it gives CASTRFLSTNSNEQFF.

This clone was seen just once. The chain links TRBV19 to TRBJ1-2; D is ambiguous. Germline CDR1 LNHDA, CDR2 SQIVND (reference sequence). This CDR3 has 15 amino acids. V lost 2 bases and J lost 0, with 10 bases in between. CDR3 DNA sequence: TGTGCCAGTAGTATATGGGCCCAAGCTAACTATGGCTACACCTTC. This codes for CASSIWAQANYGYTF.

The CDR3 here is CASSYSGQGYEQYF. The CDR3 DNA follows: TGTGCCAGCAGTTACTCTGGACAGGGGTACGAGCAGTACTTC. The chain joins TRBV6-5 to TRBJ2-5; 9 nucleotides align to TRBD1. Near its end, the DNA agrees better with TRBJ2-7, so the J call may be wrong. The CDR3 is 14 residues long. From germline, CDR1 is MNHEY and CDR2 SVGAGI.

The chain uses TRBV12-5 and TRBJ2-7; D gene ambiguous. Trimming left V 5 bases short and J 6 bases short, with 17 bases between. CDR3 size: 14 residues. Germline loops: CDR1 LGHNT, CDR2 FRNRAP. CDR3 sequence reads: CASGPGADGLEQYF. For the CDR3, the DNA is TGTGCTAGTGGTCCCGGCGCAGACGGGCTCGAGCAGTACTTC.

A few counts support this clone. The J gene is TRBJ2-7, the V gene TRBV7-2; TRBD1 might be the D (6 bases). The germline V and J ends were trimmed by 7 bases and 2 bases, with 9 bases remaining between them. This CDR3 spans 12 amino acids. Germline values: CDR1 SGHTA, CDR2 FQGNSA. The CDR3 sequence is CASNRDAYEQYF. CDR3 in DNA: TGTGCCAGCAACAGGGACGCCTACGAGCAGTACTTC.

J is TRBJ1-5 and V is TRBV5-1; possible D gene TRBD1, 5 bases. Per the germline V gene, CDR1 is SGHRS and CDR2 is YFSETQ. The ends were cut back, 8 bases at V and 0 bases at J, with 9 bases in the middle. The CDR3 consists of 13 residues. The CDR3 here is CARNRYSNQPQHF. CDR3 sequence (DNA): TGCGCCAGGAACAGGTATAGCAATCAGCCCCAGCATTTT.

This chain joins TRBV25-1 and TRBJ2-5, with D perhaps matching TRBD1 (6 bases). Trimming took off 4 bases at V and 5 bases at J, with 20 bases between the two ends. The length of the CDR3 is 16 residues. CDR1 is MGHDK, CDR2 SYGVNS, per germline. Here the CDR3 DNA reads TGTGCCAGCAGTGTAACCTCCCAGGGGATCGGCGAGACCCAGTACTTC. It codes for CASSVTSQGIGETQYF. Full variable domain (rest looked up from reference TRBV25-1 and TRBJ2-5): EADIYQTPRYLVIGTGKKITLECSQTMGHDKMYWYQQDPGMELHLIHYSYGVNSTEKGDLSSESTVSRIRTEHFPLTLESARPSHTSQYLCASSVTSQGIGETQYFGPGTRLLVL.

The genes are TRBV5-4 and TRBJ2-7; D remains unclear. The germline V gene has CDR1 SGHNT and CDR2 YYREEE (reference sequence). The length of the CDR3 is 12 residues. The V end lost 3 bases, the J end lost 3 bases, and 7 bases lay between the germline ends. The CDR3 bases are TGTGCCAGCAGCTCCAAAAACTACGAGCAGTACTTC. This gives the protein CASSSKNYEQYF.

This clone was seen just once. The chain recombines TRBV7-9 with TRBJ1-4, with D possibly matching TRBD1 (5 bases). Germline-derived CDR1 and CDR2 are SEHNR and FQNEAQ (reference sequence). Trimming cost V 5 bases and J 7 bases, with 26 bases left between them. This CDR3 region has 18 residues. CDR3 coding DNA: TGTGCCAGCAGCCCCGGGAAGGGAATTCTTGGGGGTGCTGAAAAACTGTTTTTT. This translates into CASSPGKGILGGAEKLFF.

The chain couples TRBV5-4 to TRBJ1-4; tentatively, D is TRBD1 (6 bases). Germline loops: CDR1 SGHNT, CDR2 YYREEE (reference sequence). The CDR3 has 16 amino acids. V lost 3 bases and J lost 8, with 20 bases in between. This CDR3 is CASSSGSGGLGEKLFF. The CDR3 DNA sequence: TGTGCCAGCAGCTCCGGGTCGGGGGGCCTCGGAGAAAAACTGTTTTTT.

The gene calls are TRBV30 and TRBJ2-5; TRBD2 aligns across 10 bases. V was pared by 2 bases and J by 4 bases, with 4 bases of the junction left unmatched. The CDR3 contains 14 residues. The germline gives CDR1 GTSNPN, CDR2 SVGIG (reference sequence). CDR3: CAWSLERGGETQYF. The CDR3 nucleotides read TGTGCCTGGAGTTTGGAGCGGGGGGGAGAGACCCAGTACTTC.

This chain connects TRBV27 to TRBJ2-7; D possibly corresponds to TRBD1 (6 bases). V lost 0 bases and J 6 bases, leaving 12 bases between the germline ends. The CDR3 extends over 14 amino acids. CDR1 is MNHEY and CDR2 is SMNVEV in the germline V gene (reference sequence). CDR3 coding DNA: TGTGCCAGCAGTTTATCCCAGGGGAACGGCGAGCAGTACTTC. As protein: CASSLSQGNGEQYF.